This T cell receptor beta chain emerged from a study of blood T cell repertoires in COVID-19. In the study overall: The cDNA or gDNA used as material had been derived from T cells, B-cell-depleted T cells, or PBMCs.

Trimming took off 0 bases at V and 3 bases at J, with 15 bases between the two ends. CDR1 and CDR2 from the germline V gene are MNHEY and SVGAGI. The CDR3 contains 16 residues. The assay was immunoSEQ multiplex PCR, and TCRdb's table has in-frame clones only and misses some. The sample includes about 320,000 clones, roughly 90% of them seen just once. The gene calls are TRBV6-5 and TRBJ2-7, with a possible D match to TRBD1 (5 bases). This TCR was sampled from a man between 60 and 75 years old who had recovered from COVID-19. The sequencing sample was made of PBMCs or T cells enriched from blood (not recorded which). The CDR3 spells CASSYSQGSRGYEQYF. The CDR3 nucleotides are TGTGCCAGCAGTTACTCCCAGGGCTCGAGAGGCTACGAGCAGTACTTC.